The entry below gives a single TCR beta chain sequence along with its context. Its antigen is still unknown. The data were taken from a study of response to subunit inactivated influenza vaccine. General observations from the study: Authors suggested few new T cells are recruited by each seasonal influenza vaccination.

The CDR3 loop spans 13 amino acids. V lost 1 base and J lost 5, with 11 bases in between. Per germline, CDR1 SQVTM and CDR2 ANQGSEA. One entry per CDR3 protein results from TCRdb running MiXCR on the RT-PCR reads. The sample records approximately 530,000 distinct CDR3 sequences, 7.6% being singletons. The receptor comes from a man between 50 and 75 years old who received an inactivated influenza vaccine. The V and J genes are TRBV29-1 and TRBJ1-1; D gene ambiguous. Sequencing used PBMCs from blood, obtained around 25 months after vaccination. The CDR3 region has the DNA TGCAGCGTTGAAGTGGCAGGTGGGACTGAAGCTTTCTTT. Encoded protein: CSVEVAGGTEAFF.